This T cell receptor beta chain was identified in a study of T cells in Graves' hyperthyroidism and ophthalmopathy. The table lists this clonotype with many counts. Regions amplified from RNA transcripts were the TCR beta CDR3 regions. The HTBI primer set drove a first-round RT-PCR of the TCR CDR3. Via MiXCR, TCRdb re-called the multiplex PCR reads, giving one row per CDR3 protein. There are over 250,000 distinct CDR3 sequences in the sample; less than 30% occur only once, and about a quarter lies in the top ten. The hyperthyroidism was newly diagnosed and had lasted under 2 months; the patients were aged 18 to 65. V was clipped by 2 bases and J by 6 bases, with 13 bases between them. CDR1 and CDR2 (germline): MNHEY, SVGAGI. The CDR3 totals 14 residues.

The clonotype originates from a man aged 40-50 years with Graves' hyperthyroidism that later progressed to Graves' ophthalmopathy. Sequences were obtained from blood. This chain links TRBV6-5 with TRBJ1-1; D might be TRBD1 (6 bases). The CDR3 DNA sequence: TGTGCCAGCAGTTACGAGAACAGGGCCGCTGAAGCTTTCTTT. This sequence encodes CASSYENRAAEAFF.